This TCR beta chain is from a study of OX40 agonist ivuxolimab in advanced cancers. Germline loops: CDR1 SGHRS, CDR2 YFSETQ. The CDR3 loop spans 14 amino acids. Trimming shortened V by 4 bases and J by 6 bases, and 14 bases separated the two germline ends. Regarding the study as a whole: Also showing low normalized T-cell clonal expansion were some of the nonresponders.

This clone was counted a few times. The antigen is not known. TCRdb keeps only in-frame clones here, not all; method: immunoSEQ multiplex PCR. Among 68,000 or so clones listed, over 80% were seen once. The chain couples TRBV5-1 to TRBJ2-1; perhaps TRBD2 as D (5 bases). This clonotype originated in an adult with an advanced solid tumor such as melanoma, head and neck, liver or kidney cancer. The sequenced sample was CD4+ or CD8+ T cells sorted from blood, obtained in a trial of the OX40 agonist ivuxolimab. CDR3 loop: CASSPAGPLNEQFF. DNA of the CDR3: TGCGCCAGCAGCCCGGCGGGCCCCCTCAATGAGCAGTTCTTC.